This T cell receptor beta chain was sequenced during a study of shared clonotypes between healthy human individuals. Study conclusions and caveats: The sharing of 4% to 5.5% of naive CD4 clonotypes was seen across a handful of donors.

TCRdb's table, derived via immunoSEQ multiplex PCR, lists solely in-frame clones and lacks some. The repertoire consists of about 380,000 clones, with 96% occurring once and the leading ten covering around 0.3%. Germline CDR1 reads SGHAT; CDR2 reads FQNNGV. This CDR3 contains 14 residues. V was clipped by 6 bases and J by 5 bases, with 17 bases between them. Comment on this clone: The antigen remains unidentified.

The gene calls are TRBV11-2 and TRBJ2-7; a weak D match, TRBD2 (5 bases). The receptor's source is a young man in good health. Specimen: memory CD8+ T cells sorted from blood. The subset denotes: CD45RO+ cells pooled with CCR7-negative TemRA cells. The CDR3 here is CASRIDRGLNEQYF. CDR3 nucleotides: TGTGCCAGCAGGATTGACCGGGGTTTGAACGAGCAGTACTTC.